These 27 T cell receptor beta chains share one sample of origin, sequenced in a study of shared clonotypes between healthy human individuals (dated by TCRdb to 2020 to 2022). CD8 naive samples consisted of CD45RO-negative cells that were positively selected for CCR7, yielding a CD45RA+CCR7+ population without TemRA cells. The library was prepared using the immunoSEQ multiplex PCR assay. Here the immuneACCESS table is served through TCRdb, limited to in-frame sequences with V and J called. Missing clones are a known gap in these copies; in checked studies unresolved V genes cover under half, and the rest lacks a known reason. This sample lists about 2 million clones; about 94% were detected once. Roughly 1% of the sample belongs to the ten largest clones. The sequencing input was naive CD8+ T cells sorted from blood. The cell subset or site label for this specimen denotes: CD45RA+CCR7+. The receptors shown here come from a man younger than 35 in good health.

The CDR3 DNA sequence: TGTGCCTGGAGGCACCCTGGGCAGGGCTACACCTTC. It is translated as CAWRHPGQGYTF. This chain joins TRBV30 and TRBJ1-2; D call uncertain. Trimming stripped 3 bases from V and 8 bases from J, with 13 bases between. The CDR3 is made up of 12 amino acids. Germline V CDR1 and CDR2: GTSNPN, SVGIG (reference sequence).

CDR3 loop: CASSDGTYGYTF. Here the CDR3 DNA reads TGTGCCAGCAGCGATGGGACCTATGGCTACACCTTC. This chain links TRBV7-6 with TRBJ1-2; maybe TRBD1 (5 bases). The CDR3 length is 12 residues. In germline, CDR1 is SGHVS, CDR2 FNYEAQ. Trimming took 5 bases from V and 4 from J, leaving 8 bases between them.

The rearrangement uses TRBV5-6 and TRBJ2-7; D is possibly TRBD2 (6 bases). CDR1 and CDR2 from the germline V gene are SGHDT and YYEEEE. The CDR3 contains 12 residues. Trimming cost V 2 bases and J 6 bases, with 9 bases left between them. This CDR3 reads CASSLQAGEQYF. Written as DNA, the CDR3 is TGTGCCAGCAGCTTACAAGCGGGCGAGCAGTACTTC.

This clone turned up a few times. The rearrangement links TRBV19 to TRBJ2-1; 8 positions agree with TRBD1. CDR1 LNHDA and CDR2 SQIVND come from the germline V gene (reference sequence). With V trimmed by 5 bases and J by 6 bases, 6 bases remained unmatched. The CDR3 has 14 residues. CDR3 loop: CASSSDDRGNEQFF. CDR3 nucleotide sequence: TGTGCCAGTAGTTCCGATGACAGGGGCAATGAGCAGTTCTTC.

CDR3 nucleotide sequence: TGTGCCAGCAGTTACCGGGACATTCGCGAGCAGTACTTC. It encodes CASSYRDIREQYF. The chain uses TRBV6-5 and TRBJ2-7; the D gene is possibly TRBD1 (6 bases). The CDR3 has 13 amino acids. Germline V gene data show CDR1 as MNHEY and CDR2 as SVGAGI. Trimming took 2 bases from V and 6 from J, leaving 11 bases between them.

The chain links TRBV7-2 to TRBJ2-3, with TRBD2 matching over 11 bases. J was trimmed by 4 bases and V by 5 bases; bases with no gene match: 2. Germline V CDR1 and CDR2: SGHTA, FQGNSA. The CDR3 has 14 residues. This CDR3 is CASSPLAGADTQYF. CDR3 coding DNA: TGTGCCAGCAGCCCACTAGCGGGAGCAGATACGCAGTATTTT.

V is TRBV30 and J is TRBJ2-2; D is ambiguous. Germline CDR1 is GTSNPN and CDR2 is SVGIG (reference sequence). The V gene lost 5 bases and the J gene lost 3 bases, with 10 bases spanning the gap. The CDR3 is 13 amino acids. The CDR3 DNA follows: TGTGCCTGGGCCGGGCCTCACACCGGGGAGCTGTTTTTT. This translates into CAWAGPHTGELFF.

The gene calls are TRBV7-2 and TRBJ2-7; D is undetermined. Germline CDR1 and CDR2: SGHTA and FQGNSA. The length of the CDR3 is 12 residues. V shed 7 bases and J shed 3 bases, with 10 bases lying between them. The DNA of the CDR3 is TGTGCCAGCATCTCAGACGGCTACGAGCAGTACTTC. It translates to CASISDGYEQYF. The variable domain in full, with the rest retrieved from reference TRBV7-2 and TRBJ2-7, is GAGVSQSPSNKVTEKGKDVELRCDPISGHTALYWYRQSLGQGLEFLIYFQGNSAPDKSGLPSDRFSAERTGGSVSTLTIQRTQQEDSAVYLCASISDGYEQYFGPGTRLTVT.

CDR3 sequence reads: CASSSQAGSSYEQYF. The CDR3 DNA sequence: TGTGCCAGCAGTTCTCAGGCGGGGAGCTCCTACGAGCAGTACTTC. The chain has TRBV6-5 and TRBJ2-7; tentatively, D is TRBD2 (6 bases). This CDR3 is 15 amino acids long. Trimming pared 4 bases from V and 0 bases from J, leaving 13 bases between. CDR1 is MNHEY, CDR2 SVGAGI, per germline.

The rearrangement joins TRBV9 to TRBJ1-3, with 7 bases identical to TRBD1. V shed 4 bases and J 0 bases; nucleotides not matched to a gene: 4. From germline, CDR1 is SGDLS and CDR2 YYNGEE. This CDR3 region has 15 residues. The CDR3 nucleotides are TGTGCCAGCAGCCCAGGGGGGTTCTCTGGAAACACCATATATTTT. It is translated as CASSPGGFSGNTIYF.

The V and J genes are TRBV7-6 and TRBJ2-3; possibly TRBD2 for D (5 bases). The V gene lost 5 bases and the J gene lost 9 bases, with 12 bases spanning the gap. The CDR3 is 12 residues long. In germline, CDR1 is SGHVS, CDR2 FNYEAQ. The DNA of the CDR3 is TGTGCCAGCAGCGACGAGGGAGCCACGCAGTATTTT. Encoded protein: CASSDEGATQYF.

The rearrangement uses TRBV19 and TRBJ1-5; D possibly corresponds to TRBD1 (5 bases). This CDR3 has 16 residues. V was cut by 3 bases and J by 8 bases, with 20 bases left in between. The germline V gene has CDR1 LNHDA and CDR2 SQIVND (reference sequence). CDR3 in amino acids: CASSMARDRLREPQHF. CDR3 in DNA: TGTGCCAGTAGTATGGCCCGGGACCGACTTAGGGAGCCCCAGCATTTT.

This clone showed up just once. The chain recombines TRBV4-2 with TRBJ1-6, with no clear D. Germline V gene data show CDR1 as LGHNA and CDR2 as YNFKEQ. The CDR3 has 15 amino acids. Trimming took 0 bases from V and 4 from J, leaving 7 bases between them. The CDR3 DNA reads as TGTGCCAGCAGCCAAGACGGAGTATATAATTCACCCCTCCACTTT. Its protein product is CASSQDGVYNSPLHF.

The chain uses TRBV30 and TRBJ1-1; D is uncertain. Trimming pared 2 bases from V and 2 bases from J, leaving 18 bases between. The CDR3 has 16 residues. CDR1 and CDR2 (germline): GTSNPN, SVGIG (reference sequence). This CDR3 is CAWSTPFVTPNTEAFF. CDR3 in DNA: TGTGCCTGGAGTACGCCTTTCGTGACACCCAACACTGAAGCTTTCTTT.

This chain joins TRBV1 and TRBJ2-5; TRBD2 reflects the table's D call only, with no check against the DNA. TRBV1 is a recognized pseudogene. The CDR3 extends over 15 amino acids. The CDR3 DNA follows: TGCAATTACGCCAGGGGCGGGGGAAAATGGGAGACCCAGTACTTC. It codes for CNYARGGGKWETQYF.

A single count supports this clone. This CDR3 is also generated by other DNA sequences in the sample. V is TRBV6-5 and J is TRBJ2-1, with 13 bases identical to TRBD2. The ends lost 6 bases at V and 7 bases at J; junction bases unmatched: 6. The CDR3 extends over 15 amino acids. Germline values: CDR1 MNHEY, CDR2 SVGAGI. CDR3 nucleotide sequence: TGTGCCAGCAGCCCCGGGACTAGCGGGAATAATGAGCAGTTCTTC. Protein: CASSPGTSGNNEQFF.

This clone was seen more than once but under ten times. This chain links TRBV13 with TRBJ2-3; D gene unclear. Per the germline V gene, CDR1 is PRHDT and CDR2 is FYEKMQ (reference sequence). Trimming cost V 8 bases and J 2 bases, with 14 bases left between them. This CDR3 contains 14 residues. The CDR3 bases are TGTGCCAGCTATTTAAAGGGCTCCACAGATACGCAGTATTTT. This sequence encodes CASYLKGSTDTQYF.

The CDR3 sequence: CASSLGQLEYYTF. CDR3 nucleotides: TGTGCCAGCAGCTTGGGCCAGTTAGAATACTACACCTTC. The chain carries TRBV5-6 and TRBJ1-2; the D is unclear. CDR1 and CDR2 from the germline V gene are SGHDT and YYEEEE. V was trimmed by 0 bases and J by 10 bases, leaving 13 bases between them. The CDR3 runs to 13 residues.

The J gene is TRBJ2-1, the V gene TRBV5-6, with a weak D call TRBD2 (6 bases). The CDR3 runs 19 residues. Trimming pared 3 bases from V and 2 bases from J, leaving 24 bases between. Germline V gene data show CDR1 as SGHDT and CDR2 as YYEEEE. CDR3 sequence: CASSSSGDRALWPYNEQFF. The DNA of the CDR3 is TGTGCCAGCAGCTCATCGGGAGACAGAGCCCTCTGGCCCTACAATGAGCAGTTCTTC.

This chain links TRBV14 with TRBJ2-1; tentative D call: TRBD1 (6 bases). The CDR3 covers 17 residues. The germline gives CDR1 SGHDN, CDR2 FVKESK. V dropped 0 bases and J dropped 5 bases, with 17 bases sitting between them. The CDR3 here is CASSQDNDAGAHNEQFF. Here the CDR3 DNA reads TGTGCCAGCAGCCAAGATAATGACGCAGGGGCCCACAATGAGCAGTTCTTC. Variable domain in full (rest from reference TRBV14 and TRBJ2-1): EAGVTQFPSHSVIEKGQTVTLRCDPISGHDNLYWYRRVMGKEIKFLLHFVKESKQDESGMPNNRFLAERTGGTYSTLKVQPAELEDSGVYFCASSQDNDAGAHNEQFFGPGTRLTVL.

The count of this clone is one. The chain recombines TRBV27 with TRBJ2-1, with no clear D. CDR3 size: 13 residues. From germline, CDR1 is MNHEY and CDR2 SMNVEV (reference sequence). Trimming removed 1 base from V and 8 bases from J, with 9 bases in between. CDR3: CASSLFVLDEQFF. In DNA, the CDR3 is TGTGCCAGCAGTTTATTTGTATTGGATGAGCAGTTCTTC.

V usage is TRBV15 and J usage is TRBJ2-7; possibly TRBD2 for D (5 bases). Trimming took off 5 bases at V and 0 bases at J, with 17 bases between the two ends. The CDR3 extends over 16 amino acids. The germline V gene encodes CDR1 LNHNV and CDR2 YYDKDF (reference sequence). CDR3 in DNA: TGTGCCACCAGCCCGGAACGAGCGGTAAGCTCCTACGAGCAGTACTTC. Translating it yields CATSPERAVSSYEQYF.

The genes are TRBV27 and TRBJ2-7; maybe TRBD2 (6 bases). The germline V gene has CDR1 MNHEY and CDR2 SMNVEV (reference sequence). The CDR3 covers 13 residues. Between the trimmed V and J ends, which lost 6 bases and 4 bases, there was a span of 13 bases. CDR3 amino acids: CASSTGTYYEQYF. CDR3 sequence (DNA): TGTGCCAGCAGCACCGGGACTTATTACGAGCAGTACTTC.

Notes on this clone: This same CDR3 is encoded by further DNA sequences in the sample. The V and J genes are TRBV19 and TRBJ1-1; D not certain. The germline V gene has CDR1 LNHDA and CDR2 SQIVND (reference sequence). The CDR3 loop spans 13 amino acids. V was pared by 4 bases and J by 0 bases, with 6 bases between. CDR3 bases: TGTGCCAGTAGTAGCTTAATGAACACTGAAGCTTTCTTT. It codes for CASSSLMNTEAFF.

The rearrangement uses TRBV5-4 and TRBJ2-4, with 7 positions matching TRBD1. V lost 3 bases to trimming and J lost 5 bases; unmatched junction nucleotides: 2. The germline gives CDR1 SGHNT, CDR2 YYREEE (reference sequence). There are 13 residues in the CDR3. The CDR3 reads CASSSGQENIQYF. The CDR3 DNA reads TGTGCCAGCAGCTCTGGACAGGAAAACATTCAGTACTTC.

The CDR3 is CASSLALSSGLYGYTF. CDR3 in DNA: TGTGCCAGCAGCTTAGCGCTATCCTCTGGCCTCTATGGCTACACCTTC. V and J are TRBV7-8 and TRBJ1-2; D not certain. This CDR3 is built from 16 residues. V lost 0 bases, J lost 4 bases, and 15 bases lay in between. Germline lookup yields CDR1 SGHVS and CDR2 FQNEAQ.

Remarks on this clone: Likely a read error: the CDR3 ends without its conserved phenylalanine or tryptophan. The chain uses TRBV30 and TRBJ2-7; maybe TRBD1 (6 bases). Trimming removed 4 bases from V and 3 bases from J, with 13 bases in between. The CDR3 covers 13 residues. Germline V CDR1 and CDR2: GTSNPN, SVGIG (reference sequence). In DNA form, the CDR3 reads TGTGCCTGGAATTGGGGGCAGGGCTACGAGCAGTACCTC. This encodes CAWNWGQGYEQYL.